This T cell receptor beta chain was captured by sequencing in a study of cytomegalovirus exposure and HLA in healthy donors. The study, taken as a whole, reports: Cytomegalovirus association was listed for 150 or so TCR beta chains. High sensitivity and specificity were reportedly achieved when the classifier diagnosed cytomegalovirus status.

This table comes from immunoSEQ multiplex PCR, and its TCRdb copy is limited to in-frame clones, with some not included. The sample contains tens of thousands of clones, just under 85% of which appear only once. With regard to this clone: The target antigen is unknown.

CDR3 length: 16 residues. Per germline, CDR1 SGHRS and CDR2 YFSETQ. V shed 0 bases, J shed 6 bases, and the junction held 8 bases outside the gene matches. Sequenced sample: PBMCs. The chain uses TRBV5-1 and TRBJ2-3, with 9 bases aligning to TRBD2. This sequence originates from a man aged 30 to 39 in good health and CMV-seronegative. The CDR3 DNA sequence: TGCGCCAGCAGCTTGGCCGGGATAGCGGGAGAGGATACGCAGTATTTT. It is translated as CASSLAGIAGEDTQYF.